This entry describes one TCR beta chain. Its antigen remains unidentified. These data are taken from a study of identical twins. Study-wide results and limits: For monozygotic twins, models underestimated out-of-frame TCR alpha sharing. Twins showed weaker excess sharing in their beta out-of-frame sequences. Part of the zero-insertion signal could reflect confounding by invariant MAIT and iNKT cells.

Template switching supplied a universal primer site; unique molecular identifiers were carried on the cDNA. TCRdb passed the 5' RACE reads through MiXCR, listing each CDR3 protein once. This sample has under 1 million distinct CDR3 sequences, with approximately 13% found just once. V shed 1 base, J shed 6 bases, and the junction held 5 bases outside the gene matches. The germline V gene has CDR1 MGHRA and CDR2 YSYEKL. The CDR3 totals 16 residues. This sample was also put to use in a study of yellow fever vaccine responses in identical twins.

The origin of this receptor is a woman younger than 35 in good health. The genes are TRBV4-1 and TRBJ1-4, with 10 bases aligning to TRBD1. The source material was PBMCs. CDR3 sequence: CASSQGQGAGYEKLFF. The CDR3 DNA follows: TGCGCCAGCAGCCAAGGACAGGGGGCAGGGTATGAAAAACTGTTTTTT.